This paragraph covers one TCR beta chain sequence. Measured with immunoSEQ multiplex PCR; TCRdb has only the in-frame clones, and not every one. The sample lists around 88,000 clones; 60% to 75% were seen once. The data derive from a study of shared clonotypes between healthy human individuals. The origin of this receptor is a man aged 25 to 40 in good health. The specimen sequenced was memory CD8+ T cells sorted from blood. Indicated subset: CD45RO+ cells pooled with CCR7-negative TemRA cells.

This CDR3 reads CASSVFEGGGYDNEQFF. The CDR3 DNA is TGTGCCAGCAGTGTGTTTGAAGGGGGCGGGTATGACAATGAGCAGTTCTTC. The J gene is TRBJ2-1, the V gene TRBV6-1; TRBD1 matches at 7 bases. The V and J ends lost 4 bases and 5 bases, in that order; junction bases with no gene match: 14. This CDR3 is 17 amino acids long. CDR1 is MNHNS and CDR2 is SASEGT in the germline V gene.